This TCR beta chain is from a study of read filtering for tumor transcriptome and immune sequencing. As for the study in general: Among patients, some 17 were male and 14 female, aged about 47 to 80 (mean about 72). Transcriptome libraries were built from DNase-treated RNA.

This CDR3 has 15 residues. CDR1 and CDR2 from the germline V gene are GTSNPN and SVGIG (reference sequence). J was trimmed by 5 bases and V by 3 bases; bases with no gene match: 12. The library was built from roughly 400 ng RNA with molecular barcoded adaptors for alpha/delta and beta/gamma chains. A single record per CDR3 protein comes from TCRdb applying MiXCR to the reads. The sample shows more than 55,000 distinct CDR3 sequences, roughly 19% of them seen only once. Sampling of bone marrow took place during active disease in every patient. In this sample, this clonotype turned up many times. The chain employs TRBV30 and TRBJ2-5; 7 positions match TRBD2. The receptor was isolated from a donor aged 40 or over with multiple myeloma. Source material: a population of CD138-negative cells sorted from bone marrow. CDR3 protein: CAWSPDGGSWETQYF. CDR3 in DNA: TGTGCCTGGAGCCCCGACGGGGGGAGTTGGGAGACCCAGTACTTC.